This record looks at one T cell receptor (beta chain) sequence and its context. The record originates from a study of T-cell memory formation after mild COVID-19. Constant-segment primers were used for 5'RACE, and the resulting TCR alpha and TCR beta cDNA libraries carried sample barcodes and UMIs. TCRdb passed the 5' RACE reads through MiXCR, listing each CDR3 protein once. The repertoire holds roughly 130,000 distinct CDR3 sequences, with approximately 15% as singletons. This CDR3 has 13 amino acids. Per germline, CDR1 MNHNY and CDR2 SVGAGI (reference sequence). The V end was cut by 9 bases, the J end by 7 bases, with 18 bases between.

The clonotype was recovered from an adult woman who had mild COVID-19 (a few samples of this study predate the infection). Cell type and time point are not known. The chain carries TRBV6-6 and TRBJ1-2; a possible D gene is TRBD1 (6 bases). Sample: PBMCs or a T cell subset sorted from them (not recorded which). CDR3 protein: CASEGGTAVGYTF. CDR3 bases: TGTGCCAGTGAGGGGGGAACGGCGGTTGGCTACACCTTC.